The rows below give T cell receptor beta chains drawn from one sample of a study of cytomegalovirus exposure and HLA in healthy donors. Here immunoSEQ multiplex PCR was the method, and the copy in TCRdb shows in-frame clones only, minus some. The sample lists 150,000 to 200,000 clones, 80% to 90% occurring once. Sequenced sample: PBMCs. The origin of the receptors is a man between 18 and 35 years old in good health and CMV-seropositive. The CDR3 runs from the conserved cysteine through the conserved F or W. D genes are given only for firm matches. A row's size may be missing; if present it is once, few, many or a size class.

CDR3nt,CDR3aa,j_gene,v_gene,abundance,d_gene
TGTGCCAGCAGCTTGAATGGACAGCTAAATGAAAAACTGTTTTTT,CASSLNGQLNEKLFF,TRBJ1-4,TRBV7-2,once,.
TGTGCCAGCAGCTTAGAAGTCTTCCAGGCCCTACAAGAGACCCAGTACTTC,CASSLEVFQALQETQYF,TRBJ2-5,TRBV7-2,.,.
TGTGCCAGCAGTGACTCGAGTCCGGGACTAGCGGGGGGCGGCCCCACAGATACGCAGTATTTT,CASSDSSPGLAGGGPTDTQYF,TRBJ2-3,TRBV6-4,.,TRBD2
TGTGCCTGGAGTGCCGGACTAGCCTCCCAAGAGACCCAGTACTTC,CAWSAGLASQETQYF,TRBJ2-5,TRBV30,.,TRBD2
TGTGCCTGGGGGTGGCCAGGGGAAGGTGAAGCTTTCTTT,CAWGWPGEGEAFF,TRBJ1-1,TRBV19,.,.
TGTGCCCGCCTGGCGCGGGGGAACACCGGGGAGCTGTTTTTT,CARLARGNTGELFF,TRBJ2-2,TRBV18,.,.
TGTGCCAGCAGCTCCCGAACAGTTGCGGGCAAAAACATTCAGTACTTC,CASSSRTVAGKNIQYF,TRBJ2-4,TRBV7-9,.,.
TGCGCCAGCAGCACCGGGACAGGGGTCGAAAACATTCAGTACTTC,CASSTGTGVENIQYF,TRBJ2-4,TRBV5-1,once,TRBD1
TGTGCCAGTACAGGGGCAAAGGGCTACACCTTC,CASTGAKGYTF,TRBJ1-2,TRBV19,.,.
TGTGCCAGCAGACCCACTAGCGGCGCGACCTACGAGCAGTACTTC,CASRPTSGATYEQYF,TRBJ2-7,TRBV6-6,.,TRBD2
TGTGCCAGCAGCTCCGACAGGTACCAAGAGACCCAGTACTTC,CASSSDRYQETQYF,TRBJ2-5,TRBV5-4,.,.
TGCGCCAGCAACCTGCAGGAGACCCAGTACTTC,CASNLQETQYF,TRBJ2-5,TRBV10-1,.,.
TGCGCCAGCGTACTAAACAGGGGTAGCACTGAAGCTTTCTTT,CASVLNRGSTEAFF,TRBJ1-1,TRBV5-1,.,TRBD1
TGTGCCAGTAGAACAGGGCCACCCTACGAGCAGTACTTC,CASRTGPPYEQYF,TRBJ2-7,TRBV19,once,.
TGTGCCAGCAGCCTTGAGCCGGGACTCCTCTACGAGCAGTACTTC,CASSLEPGLLYEQYF,TRBJ2-7,TRBV5-6,.,.
TGCGCCAGCAGCTTGGGATCGGGGTCTCGGGAAACCCAGTACTTC,CASSLGSGSRETQYF,TRBJ2-5,TRBV5-1,.,.
TGCGCCAGCGCTGGGACAGGAGGGACCGGGGAGCTGTTTTTT,CASAGTGGTGELFF,TRBJ2-2,TRBV5-1,.,TRBD1
TGTGCCAGCGGAGGACAGGGGGGTTCACCCCTCCACTTT,CASGGQGGSPLHF,TRBJ1-6,TRBV2,.,TRBD1
TGTGCCAGCAGTGAAGCGTCTCTACCCGAGCAGTACTTC,CASSEASLPEQYF,TRBJ2-7,TRBV6-1,few,.
TGTGCCAGCAGCGTCCTTGAGGTGGATACGCAGTATTTT,CASSVLEVDTQYF,TRBJ2-3,TRBV9,.,.
TGTGCCAGTACAGACAGCCAGCCCCAGCATTTT,CASTDSQPQHF,TRBJ1-5,TRBV6-1,.,.
TGTGCCAGTAGTATGGTGCGGGGCAGAACCAGCTCCTACGAGCAGTACTTC,CASSMVRGRTSSYEQYF,TRBJ2-7,TRBV19,.,.
TGCGCCAGCAGGACCGACAGGGGTGGAGGCTACACCTTC,CASRTDRGGGYTF,TRBJ1-2,TRBV10-2,.,TRBD1
TGTGCCAGTAGTATAACTAGCGGCCATCCCTACGAGCAGTACTTC,CASSITSGHPYEQYF,TRBJ2-7,TRBV19,.,TRBD2
TGTGCCAGCAGCCCTTCGGACAGGCGAAACACCATATATTTT,CASSPSDRRNTIYF,TRBJ1-3,TRBV7-2,.,TRBD1
TGTGCCAGCAGCTTATTACAGGGGGCCTCTGAAGCTTTCTTT,CASSLLQGASEAFF,TRBJ1-1,TRBV7-8,few,TRBD1
TGTGCCAGCAGTCTCCCCGGGGAGCTGTTTTTT,CASSLPGELFF,TRBJ2-2,TRBV28,once,.
TGTGCCACCAGGACTAGCGGCTACGAGCAGTACTTC,CATRTSGYEQYF,TRBJ2-7,TRBV6-6,.,TRBD2
TGTGCCAGCTCAACGGGACAGGGGCCCTACGAGCAGTACTTC,CASSTGQGPYEQYF,TRBJ2-7,TRBV18,once,TRBD1
TGTGCCAGCAGCTTAATGGAGAATGGCTACACCTTC,CASSLMENGYTF,TRBJ1-2,TRBV7-9,.,.
TGCGCCAGCAGCCAAGATGGACAGTATGGCTACACCTTC,CASSQDGQYGYTF,TRBJ1-2,TRBV4-1,few,.
TGTGCCAGCTCACCCTACACGGGGAGCTCCTATAATTCACCCCTCCACTTT,CASSPYTGSSYNSPLHF,TRBJ1-6,TRBV18,.,.
TGTGCCTGGAGTGCCTTCGGGGTCGAGCAGTACTTC,CAWSAFGVEQYF,TRBJ2-7,TRBV30,.,.
TGTGCCAGCAGCTTAGCCCTGACACCAGGCAATGAAAAACTGTTTTTT,CASSLALTPGNEKLFF,TRBJ1-4,TRBV11-2,.,.
TGCGCCAGCAGCCAAGTAAGGGGCCAGGAGACCCAGTACTTC,CASSQVRGQETQYF,TRBJ2-5,TRBV4-1,.,.
TGTGCCAGCAGTGAATACATAAATGGACAGACAATCTATGGCTACACCTTC,CASSEYINGQTIYGYTF,TRBJ1-2,TRBV6-1,.,.
TGTGCCAGCAGTTTATCAGCCAGGGGCAATCAGCCCCAGCATTTT,CASSLSARGNQPQHF,TRBJ1-5,TRBV27,.,.
TGTGCCAGCAGTCAGCAGCCCCCACGGGCCTACGAGCAGTACTTC,CASSQQPPRAYEQYF,TRBJ2-7,TRBV6-5,.,.
TGTGCCATCAGGGGACTCGACACTGAAGCTTTCTTT,CAIRGLDTEAFF,TRBJ1-1,TRBV10-3,.,.
TGTGCCAGCAGCCCACCCCACCCCAAGGGGAAGTCAACCCTTGAACCTTTCTTT,CASSPPHPKGKSTLEPFF,TRBJ1-1,TRBV7-9,once,.
TGTGCCAGCAGCGTTACAGGGGACAATCAGCCCCAGCATTTT,CASSVTGDNQPQHF,TRBJ1-5,TRBV9,few,TRBD1
TGTGCCAGTAGTATCGGGCAGGGTCGATATGGCTACACCTTC,CASSIGQGRYGYTF,TRBJ1-2,TRBV19,.,.
TGTGCCAGCAGCGTGGGACAGAGCCAAGAGACCCAGTACTTC,CASSVGQSQETQYF,TRBJ2-5,TRBV7-7,.,TRBD1
TGTGCCAGTCCCCCCTTTCCGGGGACTGAAGCTTTCTTT,CASPPFPGTEAFF,TRBJ1-1,TRBV19,once,.
TGCAGCGTTGAGCTCCCGGGACAGCAGAACACTGAAGCTTTCTTT,CSVELPGQQNTEAFF,TRBJ1-1,TRBV29-1,.,TRBD1
TGCAGCGTGGGACAGGGAGCTACGGAGCAGTACTTC,CSVGQGATEQYF,TRBJ2-5,TRBV29-1,.,TRBD1
TGTGCCAGACGACAGGGGGTCACAGATACGCAGTATTTT,CARRQGVTDTQYF,TRBJ2-3,TRBV2,.,TRBD1
TGTGCCAGCCACAGGGGTAGCAATCAGCCCCAGCATTTT,CASHRGSNQPQHF,TRBJ1-5,TRBV6-6,.,TRBD1
TGCGCCAGCAGCACCTCAGGGGGCAAAGAGACCCAGTACTTC,CASSTSGGKETQYF,TRBJ2-5,TRBV5-1,.,TRBD1
TGTGCCAGCAGCTTAGGGGGGGGACTAGCGTCCAACTACAATGAGCAGTTCTTC,CASSLGGGLASNYNEQFF,TRBJ2-1,TRBV5-6,.,TRBD2
TGTGCCAGCAGCTTGGTAGGGGGGACTAGCAAGGAGACCCAGTACTTC,CASSLVGGTSKETQYF,TRBJ2-5,TRBV11-2,once,TRBD2